This TCR beta chain came from a study of T cell responses to AZD1222 COVID-19 vaccine. Study-wide points: The number of AZD1222 recipients seropositive at baseline was only 6 or 7. Donors, mostly white British, included more females; clonal diversity was possibly underestimated.

TCRdb's table, derived via immunoSEQ multiplex PCR, lists solely in-frame clones and lacks some. Among 79,000 or so clones listed, around three quarters were seen once. Comments on this clone: Its antigen is as yet unknown.

In germline, CDR1 is SEHNR, CDR2 FQNEAQ (reference sequence). The junction had 8 bases not matched to a gene; V was cut back by 5 bases and J by 6 bases. This CDR3 contains 15 residues. The chain has TRBV7-9 and TRBJ2-1; 9 nucleotides align to TRBD2. The sample consisted of peripheral blood, taken 28 days after the second dose of the MenACWY control vaccine. This clonotype originated in an adult who received the MenACWY meningococcal vaccine as a control. The CDR3 region is CASSPSGRIGNEQFF. CDR3 in DNA: TGTGCCAGCAGCCCAAGCGGGAGGATTGGCAATGAGCAGTTCTTC. Variable domain in full (rest from reference TRBV7-9 and TRBJ2-1): DTGVSQNPRHKITKRGQNVTFRCDPISEHNRLYWYRQTLGQGPEFLTYFQNEAQLEKSRLLSDRFSAERPKGSFSTLEIQRTEQGDSAMYLCASSPSGRIGNEQFFGPGTRLTVL.